This T cell receptor (beta chain) is drawn from a study of blood T cell repertoires in COVID-19. Study context: The cDNA or gDNA used as material had been derived from T cells, B-cell-depleted T cells, or PBMCs.

Germline values: CDR1 SEHNR, CDR2 FQNEAQ (reference sequence). V lost 4 bases and J lost 4, with 13 bases in between. The CDR3 is made up of 14 amino acids. In the authors' methods: Nucleated cell number was recorded as an estimate derived from reference gene primer amplification. Data came from immunoSEQ multiplex PCR; TCRdb stores just in-frame clones and leaves some out. V and J calls and clone size are copied from that table; D and trimming were computed from the DNA. The sample lists approximately 300,000 clones, approximately 91% occurring once. Sample: peripheral blood. V gene TRBV7-9 combines with J gene TRBJ1-1, with D perhaps TRBD1 (5 bases). The TCR originated in a woman aged 25 to 39 with COVID-19, enrolled during active disease. CDR3 in amino acids: CASSSSTESTEAFF. DNA of the CDR3: TGTGCCAGCAGCTCATCGACAGAGAGCACTGAAGCTTTCTTT.